Below are 26 T cell receptor beta chains sequenced from a single sample in a study of T cells expressing NK-cell markers. TCRdb reanalyzed the 5' RACE reads and collapses them to one entry per CDR3 protein, without DNA. The sample has 500,000 to 700,000 distinct CDR3 sequences. Sequencing was performed on blood T cells: a sorted CD56 or NKG2C T cell subset, CD4+ or CD8+ T cells, or bulk PBMC T cells (not recorded which). All receptors come from a man younger than 35 in good health.

The chain carries TRBV20-1 and TRBJ2-5. Germline V gene sequence: CDR1 DFQATT, CDR2 SNEGSKA (reference sequence). The CDR3 runs 11 residues. The chain's CDR3 is CSADLWETQYF.

The chain couples TRBV11-2 to TRBJ2-3; the D call of TRBD2 rests on TCRdb alone, since no DNA is present to check it. The germline CDR1 and CDR2 sequences are SGHAT and FQNNGV. CDR3 size: 17 residues. CDR3 loop: CASSLDPWASGRDTQYF.

The rearrangement joins TRBV12-3 or TRBV12-4 to TRBJ2-5; TCRdb calls TRBD2, which cannot be checked without DNA. This CDR3 region has 14 residues. The CDR3 sequence: CASSLGSVTSGQYF.

The gene calls are TRBV12-3 or TRBV12-4 and TRBJ2-1; the TRBD2 assignment by TCRdb is unverifiable without DNA. This CDR3 region has 16 residues. The CDR3 spells CASSFTPPKTNNEQFF.

The chain uses TRBV12-3 or TRBV12-4 and TRBJ2-1; the D gene TCRdb calls, TRBD2, cannot be checked with no DNA. The CDR3 contains 15 residues. CDR3 region: CASSLAAGSYNEQFF.

V is TRBV4-3 and J is TRBJ2-1. This CDR3 comprises 16 residues. Germline values: CDR1 LGHNA, CDR2 YSLEER. The CDR3 loop is CASSQDLQQPYNEQFF.

The gene calls are TRBV11-2 and TRBJ2-1; absent DNA, TCRdb's TRBD2 call cannot be checked. The CDR3 sequence is 18 residues long. Germline CDR1 SGHAT, CDR2 FQNNGV. The CDR3 reads CASSLDLSSGRPYNEQFF. The variable domain in full, with the rest retrieved from reference TRBV11-2 and TRBJ2-1, is EAGVAQSPRYKIIEKRQSVAFWCNPISGHATLYWYQQILGQGPKLLIQFQNNGVVDDSQLPKDRFSAERLKGVDSTLKIQPAKLEDSAVYLCASSLDLSSGRPYNEQFFGPGTRLTVL.

The chain is built from TRBV6-1 and TRBJ2-7. CDR1 is MNHNS, CDR2 SASEGT, per germline. The CDR3 spans 14 residues. The CDR3 is CASMWTHSSYEQYF.

The chain recombines TRBV3-1 with TRBJ2-2. CDR3 length equals 16 residues. Germline V CDR1 and CDR2: LGHDT, YNNKEL (reference sequence). The CDR3 loop reads CASSQGSGTNTGELFF. The entire variable domain, with the rest obtained from reference TRBV3-1 and TRBJ2-2, is as follows: DTAVSQTPKYLVTQMGNDKSIKCEQNLGHDTMYWYKQDSKKFLKIMFSYNNKELIINETVPNRFSPKSPDKAHLNLHINSLELGDSAVYFCASSQGSGTNTGELFFGEGSRLTVL.

The genes are TRBV6-5 and TRBJ2-1; TCRdb reports TRBD1, a call that lacks DNA to check it against. The CDR3 is made up of 12 amino acids. The V gene's germline CDR1 is MNHEY and CDR2 SVGAGI. CDR3 region: CASSPGINEQFF.

V and J are TRBV6-2 or TRBV6-3 and TRBJ2-6. The germline CDR1 and CDR2 sequences are MNHEY and SVGEGT. The CDR3 has 17 amino acids. CDR3: CASSYSTGLTGANVLTF.

The genes are TRBV11-2 and TRBJ2-3; TCRdb's D gene call, TRBD2, goes unchecked for lack of DNA. The germline V gene encodes CDR1 SGHAT and CDR2 FQNNGV. The CDR3 has 19 residues. CDR3 region: CASSLRSSGRGAGTDTQYF.

The rearrangement links TRBV27 to TRBJ2-7; TCRdb designates TRBD2, a call that cannot be tested without DNA. CDR3 length: 17 amino acids. From germline, CDR1 is MNHEY and CDR2 SMNVEV (reference sequence). The CDR3 is CASSLLHGREELYEQYF.

The J gene is TRBJ2-1, the V gene TRBV6-1; lacking DNA, the TRBD2 call made by TCRdb goes unchecked. CDR1 and CDR2 from the germline V gene are MNHNS and SASEGT. CDR3 size: 15 residues. The CDR3 loop is CASSQPGLAGTAQFF.

This chain connects TRBV12-3 or TRBV12-4 to TRBJ2-1; TCRdb selects TRBD2, and the lack of DNA leaves this call unchecked. The CDR3 contains 16 residues. The CDR3 protein is CASSLRAGGGYNEQFF.

The chain is built from TRBV12-3 or TRBV12-4 and TRBJ2-1; the D call of TRBD2 rests on TCRdb alone, since no DNA is present to check it. The CDR3 consists of 19 residues. The CDR3 region is CASSLGGRGIAPSYNEQFF.

The chain is built from TRBV19 and TRBJ2-1; TCRdb's D call, TRBD2, is unchecked because there is no DNA. The V gene's germline CDR1 is LNHDA and CDR2 SQIVND (reference sequence). CDR3 size: 12 residues. The CDR3: CASGLALNEQFF.

V usage is TRBV7-3 and J usage is TRBJ1-6; with no DNA, the TCRdb D assignment of TRBD1 cannot be verified. Germline CDR1 and CDR2: SGHTA and FQGTGA. The CDR3 covers 13 residues. The CDR3 loop is CASSFRDNSPLHF. The variable domain in full, completed from reference TRBV7-3 and TRBJ1-6, reads GAGVSQTPSNKVTEKGKYVELRCDPISGHTALYWYRQSLGQGPEFLIYFQGTGAADDSGLPNDRFFAVRPEGSVSTLKIQRTERGDSAVYLCASSFRDNSPLHFGNGTRLTVT.

CDR3: CASSPAPRLPLHF. The chain has TRBV27 and TRBJ1-6; as DNA is missing, the TRBD1 call by TCRdb cannot be tested. The germline V gene has CDR1 MNHEY and CDR2 SMNVEV (reference sequence). CDR3 length equals 13 residues.

The chain couples TRBV28 to TRBJ2-3; the TRBD1 assignment by TCRdb is unverifiable without DNA. The CDR3 has 18 residues. CDR1 MDHEN and CDR2 SYDVKM come from the germline V gene. This CDR3 is CASSLGPRDRVNTDTQYF.

The chain is built from TRBV6-2 or TRBV6-3 and TRBJ2-1; the D call of TRBD1 rests on TCRdb alone, since no DNA is present to check it. The CDR3 is 13 residues long. CDR1 and CDR2 (germline): MNHEY, SVGEGT. CDR3 protein: CASRPGPGQEQFF.

The chain is built from TRBV6-1 and TRBJ2-2; TCRdb's D call of TRBD1 is untestable without DNA. Germline-derived CDR1 and CDR2 are MNHNS and SASEGT. This CDR3 contains 15 residues. The CDR3 here is CASRSEQGRAGELFF.

The V gene is TRBV4-1, the J gene TRBJ1-5; TCRdb indicates TRBD1, and absent DNA this call remains unverified. The CDR3 is made up of 17 amino acids. The germline CDR1 and CDR2 sequences are MGHRA and YSYEKL. CDR3 amino acids: CASSPTTGDKVNQPQHF.

The chain employs TRBV20-1 and TRBJ1-4; TCRdb proposes TRBD1, but this gene call is untestable without DNA. The germline V gene has CDR1 DFQATT and CDR2 SNEGSKA (reference sequence). The CDR3 contains 15 residues. CDR3 region: CSASQYRVSKEKLFF.

V is TRBV19 and J is TRBJ2-3. The germline gives CDR1 LNHDA, CDR2 SQIVND (reference sequence). The CDR3 length is 14 residues. This CDR3 reads CASSTRQTTDTQYF.

This chain links TRBV29-1 with TRBJ1-3. In germline, CDR1 is SQVTM, CDR2 ANQGSEA. The CDR3 length is 14 residues. The CDR3 is CSVGVASSGNTIYF. The complete variable domain, with remaining parts taken from reference TRBV29-1 and TRBJ1-3, reads SAVISQKPSRDICQRGTSLTIQCQVDSQVTMMFWYRQQPGQSLTLIATANQGSEATYESGFVIDKFPISRPNLTFSTLTVSNMSPEDSSIYLCSVGVASSGNTIYFGEGSWLTVV.